This T cell receptor (beta chain) derives from a study of cytomegalovirus exposure and HLA in healthy donors. Details on this clone: Its specificity is not known.

Study outcomes and limitations: The study flagged around 150 TCR beta chains as cytomegalovirus-associated. A later analysis showed that HLA-associated TCR beta chains had undergone more clonal expansion than equally common others. About 87% or about 30% of the time was how often most TCR beta V segments were productive, according to an earlier analysis.

13 Jbeta primers and 60 Vbeta primers were used for the PCR. Here immunoSEQ multiplex PCR was the method, and the copy in TCRdb shows in-frame clones only, minus some. The table has 130,000 to 150,000 clones, roughly 80% seen once; the top ten hold roughly 10%. This CDR3 comprises 11 residues. V was trimmed by 1 base and J by 13 bases, leaving 10 bases between them. Germline lookup yields CDR1 SGHVS and CDR2 FNYEAQ. The sequence was obtained from a woman in her fifties or sixties in good health and CMV-seropositive. This chain joins TRBV7-6 and TRBJ2-5, with D unclear. Sample: PBMCs. The DNA of the CDR3 is TGTGCCAGCAGCTTAGGTTACGAGTGGTACTTC. Amino acids: CASSLGYEWYF.